The 5 T cell receptor beta chains given below trace back to one sample, sequenced in a study of T cells after yellow fever vaccination. TCRdb processed the 5' RACE reads anew with MiXCR; each CDR3 protein has one entry. This table holds 110,000 to 150,000 distinct CDR3 sequences, 5% to 7.5% found once. The source material was CD4+ T cells sorted from PBMCs, sampled 10 days after the yellow fever booster vaccination. The receptors shown here come from a man aged 25-45 years who received the YFV17D yellow fever vaccine.

This clonotype came up a few times. The chain recombines TRBV29-1 with TRBJ1-3; D is unresolved. Trimming left V 5 bases short and J 0 bases short, with 8 bases between. The CDR3 consists of 13 residues. Looked up from germline, CDR1 is SQVTM and CDR2 is ANQGSEA. In nucleotides, the CDR3 is TGCAGCGTTTCCCCAAGCTCTGGAAACACCATATATTTT. Translated, it gives CSVSPSSGNTIYF.

J is TRBJ1-4 and V is TRBV4-3; perhaps TRBD1 as D (5 bases). V lost 3 bases and J 8 bases, leaving 16 bases between the germline ends. Germline assignment: CDR1 LGHNA and CDR2 YSLEER. The CDR3 sequence is 15 residues long. The CDR3 here is CASSHWSASGEKLFF. The DNA for the CDR3 is TGCGCCAGCAGCCACTGGTCCGCTTCAGGGGAAAAACTGTTTTTT.

The chain uses TRBV20-1 and TRBJ2-3, with TRBD2 identical over 7 bases. The germline CDR1 and CDR2 sequences are DFQATT and SNEGSKA (reference sequence). The CDR3 contains 14 residues. Trimming removed 3 bases from V and 5 bases from J; junction bases left unmatched: 8. CDR3 in DNA: TGCAGTGCTAGGACTATCGGGAGGAAAGATACGCAGTATTTT. The encoded protein is CSARTIGRKDTQYF.

This clonotype was recorded many times. This chain connects TRBV5-5 to TRBJ2-1; D is undetermined. Germline lookup yields CDR1 SGHKS and CDR2 YYEKEE (reference sequence). The CDR3 consists of 14 residues. Trimming shortened V by 1 base and J by 7 bases, and 12 bases separated the two germline ends. The CDR3 protein is CASSLISTRNEQFF. CDR3 nucleotide sequence: TGTGCCAGCAGCTTGATCAGTACCAGAAATGAGCAGTTCTTC.

The sample holds many counts of this clonotype. The rearrangement joins TRBV20-1 to TRBJ2-4; D may be TRBD2 (5 bases). Germline V lookup: CDR1 DFQATT, CDR2 SNEGSKA (reference sequence). The V and J ends lost 6 bases and 7 bases respectively, with 10 bases between them. The CDR3 has 11 residues. The CDR3 here is CSAGITNIQYF. CDR3 DNA: TGCAGTGCCGGGATTACTAACATTCAGTACTTC.